One sample yielded the 25 T cell receptor beta chains listed below, sequenced in a study of CD8 T cells in ankylosing spondylitis. Study-level points and caveats: About 8 highly homologous variants made up a TCR beta motif that seemed to typify ankylosing spondylitis blood.

MiXCR, run by TCRdb on the 5' RACE reads, gives a single entry per CDR3 protein. The table records about 440,000 distinct CDR3 sequences, roughly 17% of them present only once. No antigen has been assigned to these receptors. The specimen was blood, either unsorted or a sorted T cell fraction (not recorded which). These receptors were obtained from a male donor with ankylosing spondylitis.

The rearrangement joins TRBV6-5 to TRBJ2-7, with 8 bases matching TRBD1. The V and J ends lost 2 bases and 5 bases, in that order; junction bases with no gene match: 5. The CDR3 length is 14 residues. Looked up from germline, CDR1 is MNHEY and CDR2 is SVGAGI. DNA for the CDR3: TGTGCCAGCAGTTACGGGCAGGGGGCCCACGAGCAGTACTTC. Translated, it gives CASSYGQGAHEQYF.

The V gene is TRBV5-1, the J gene TRBJ2-2, with 8 bases lining up with TRBD1. CDR1 and CDR2 from the germline V gene are SGHRS and YFSETQ. The CDR3 has 15 residues. V dropped 5 bases and J dropped 5; count of bases not matched to a gene: 8. The DNA of the CDR3 is TGCGCCAGCAGTTCTCAGGGGGCGGATACCGGGGAGCTGTTTTTT. Amino acids: CASSSQGADTGELFF.

This clonotype was recorded a few times. This chain links TRBV12-3 or TRBV12-4 with TRBJ2-2; TRBD2 matches at 10 bases. CDR3 length equals 16 residues. With V trimmed by 3 bases and J by 7 bases, 8 bases remained unmatched. CDR3 sequence (DNA): TGTGCCAGCAGTTTTGGGCTAGCGGGAGTGAACGGGGAGCTGTTTTTT. It codes for CASSFGLAGVNGELFF.

The chain links TRBV2 to TRBJ1-5; tentative D call: TRBD1 (5 bases). Germline CDR1 reads SNHLY; CDR2 reads FYNNEI. This CDR3 has 14 residues. With 2 bases removed from V and 5 bases from J, the gap between germline ends came to 10 bases. The CDR3 sequence: CASSELRGDQPQHF. In nucleotides, the CDR3 is TGTGCCAGCAGTGAACTGCGGGGCGATCAGCCCCAGCATTTT.

The chain uses TRBV7-2 and TRBJ2-1, with D unresolved. Between the trimmed V and J ends, which lost 4 bases and 6 bases, there was a span of 22 bases. CDR1 and CDR2 (germline): SGHTA, FQGNSA. The CDR3 contains 17 residues. Here the CDR3 reads CASSSRMRRSRGNEQFF. As DNA, the CDR3 is TGTGCCAGCAGCTCCCGTATGCGGCGAAGTCGTGGCAATGAGCAGTTCTTC. Complete variable domain (other parts from reference TRBV7-2 and TRBJ2-1): GAGVSQSPSNKVTEKGKDVELRCDPISGHTALYWYRQSLGQGLEFLIYFQGNSAPDKSGLPSDRFSAERTGGSVSTLTIQRTQQEDSAVYLCASSSRMRRSRGNEQFFGPGTRLTVL.

This clonotype came up a few times. The rearrangement joins TRBV12-3 or TRBV12-4 to TRBJ2-2, with D perhaps TRBD2 (5 bases). The V and J ends lost 5 bases and 4 bases respectively, with 14 bases between them. The length of the CDR3 is 15 residues. CDR3 in amino acids: CASSPRGTITGELFF. CDR3 DNA: TGTGCCAGCAGTCCCCGGGGTACGATCACCGGGGAGCTGTTTTTT.

The chain recombines TRBV4-2 with TRBJ2-3; 10 bases map to TRBD2. There are 16 residues in the CDR3. Germline V gene lookup returns CDR1 LGHNA and CDR2 YNFKEQ. Losses at the gene ends were 3 bases for V and 7 bases for J; bases not matched to a gene: 10. The CDR3 spells CASSQGSSGGLYTQYF. The DNA for the CDR3 is TGTGCCAGCAGCCAGGGCTCTAGCGGGGGTCTATATACGCAGTATTTT.

This clonotype has more than one count but fewer than ten. The CDR3 is CASSYLRQDLSNYGYTF. As DNA, the CDR3 is TGTGCCAGCAGTTACCTGAGACAGGACCTTTCTAACTATGGCTACACCTTC. This sequence joins TRBV6-5 and TRBJ1-2; D might be TRBD1 (6 bases). The CDR3 has 17 residues. V was cut by 2 bases and J by 0 bases, with 16 bases left in between. Germline V gene data show CDR1 as MNHEY and CDR2 as SVGAGI.

The chain couples TRBV5-1 to TRBJ2-5; D not resolved. The CDR3 has 14 residues. CDR1 is SGHRS and CDR2 is YFSETQ in the germline V gene. Trimming removed 2 bases at V and 4 bases at J, with 12 bases between. The chain's CDR3 is CASSFNGFGETQYF. The CDR3 nucleotides read TGCGCCAGCAGCTTCAACGGGTTTGGAGAGACCCAGTACTTC.

The chain carries TRBV18 and TRBJ2-5; weak D call: TRBD2 (6 bases). V was clipped by 5 bases and J by 5 bases, with 9 bases between them. Germline V gene lookup returns CDR1 KGHSH and CDR2 LQKENI. This CDR3 region has 12 residues. The CDR3 is CASSSAGETQYF. The CDR3 bases are TGTGCCAGCTCATCGGCGGGGGAGACCCAGTACTTC.

This chain connects TRBV20-1 to TRBJ1-5; D not resolved. This CDR3 has 14 residues. V gave up 2 bases and J gave up 3 bases, with 11 bases separating them. The V gene's germline CDR1 is DFQATT and CDR2 SNEGSKA (reference sequence). The CDR3 bases are TGCAGTGCTAGACCCGGGAGTCTCAATCAGCCCCAGCATTTT. The encoded protein is CSARPGSLNQPQHF.

V gene TRBV7-2 combines with J gene TRBJ2-1; tentatively, D is TRBD2 (5 bases). Trimming pared 5 bases from V and 1 base from J, leaving 12 bases between. Germline V gene sequence: CDR1 SGHTA, CDR2 FQGNSA. The CDR3 sequence is 15 residues long. CDR3 bases: TGTGCCAGCAGCCCCTTTAGAGGGTCCTACAATGAGCAGTTCTTC. Its translation is CASSPFRGSYNEQFF.

The V call is TRBV7-2, the J call TRBJ2-3, with TRBD2 identical over 10 bases. CDR1 and CDR2 from the germline V gene are SGHTA and FQGNSA. Unmatched junction bases numbered 7, after V lost 5 bases and J lost 5 bases. The CDR3 consists of 15 residues. CDR3 loop: CASSPSGRGRDTQYF. The DNA for the CDR3 is TGTGCCAGCAGCCCTAGCGGGAGAGGTAGAGATACGCAGTATTTT.

A few counts support this clonotype. J is TRBJ1-5 and V is TRBV7-2; TRBD1 might be the D (5 bases). There are 15 residues in the CDR3. Trimming removed 5 bases from V and 3 bases from J, with 14 bases in between. CDR1 is SGHTA and CDR2 is FQGNSA in the germline V gene. This CDR3 is CASSPHDSYNQPQHF. CDR3 in DNA: TGTGCCAGCAGCCCTCACGACAGCTACAATCAGCCCCAGCATTTT.

This rearrangement joins TRBV7-8 to TRBJ1-3; tentative D call: TRBD1 (6 bases). This CDR3 is 18 amino acids long. With 5 bases removed from V and 4 bases from J, the gap between germline ends came to 24 bases. Germline loops: CDR1 SGHVS, CDR2 FQNEAQ. CDR3: CASSPRGRNRVTGNTIYF. CDR3 nucleotides: TGTGCCAGCAGCCCACGCGGCCGAAACAGGGTTACCGGAAACACCATATATTTT.

The sample holds a few counts of this clonotype. This rearrangement joins TRBV5-1 to TRBJ2-4; TRBD2 matches 10 bases. V lost 0 bases and J lost 2; bases outside the gene matches: 5. Germline lookup yields CDR1 SGHRS and CDR2 YFSETQ. The CDR3 is 17 amino acids. CDR3 region: CASSLGASGRTKNIQYF. The CDR3 DNA follows: TGCGCCAGCAGCTTGGGGGCTAGCGGGAGAACCAAAAACATTCAGTACTTC.

V is TRBV6-1 and J is TRBJ2-7; weak D call: TRBD2 (6 bases). The length of the CDR3 is 14 residues. Trimming pared 4 bases from V and 2 bases from J, leaving 12 bases between. CDR1 MNHNS and CDR2 SASEGT come from the germline V gene. Here the CDR3 reads CASSVEGTTYEQYF. The DNA for the CDR3 is TGTGCCAGCAGTGTGGAGGGGACCACCTACGAGCAGTACTTC.

This clonotype was counted between two and nine times. The chain combines TRBV27 with TRBJ2-1, with D hard to call. Germline V gene data show CDR1 as MNHEY and CDR2 as SMNVEV (reference sequence). CDR3 length equals 16 residues. Trimming removed 6 bases at V and 8 bases at J, with 23 bases between. For the CDR3, the DNA is TGTGCCAGCAGACTCGACACCATACCTCCGGGCGATGAGCAGTTCTTC. Translated, it gives CASRLDTIPPGDEQFF.

V and J are TRBV7-2 and TRBJ2-1; weak D call: TRBD1 (6 bases). Germline V CDR1 and CDR2: SGHTA, FQGNSA. The CDR3 sequence is 16 residues long. Trimming took off 6 bases at V and 2 bases at J, with 17 bases between the two ends. CDR3 residues: CASRPEQGNPYNEQFF. The CDR3, as DNA: TGTGCCAGCAGACCAGAACAGGGAAATCCCTACAATGAGCAGTTCTTC. Variable domain in full (rest from reference TRBV7-2 and TRBJ2-1): GAGVSQSPSNKVTEKGKDVELRCDPISGHTALYWYRQSLGQGLEFLIYFQGNSAPDKSGLPSDRFSAERTGGSVSTLTIQRTQQEDSAVYLCASRPEQGNPYNEQFFGPGTRLTVL.

The rearrangement links TRBV18 to TRBJ1-1; weak D call: TRBD1 (5 bases). The CDR3 is 15 residues long. The germline CDR1 and CDR2 sequences are KGHSH and LQKENI. Trimming shortened V by 6 bases and J by 5 bases, and 19 bases separated the two germline ends. DNA for the CDR3: TGTGCCAGCTCCCCAGCCACACGACGGGGGACTGAAGCTTTCTTT. Amino acids: CASSPATRRGTEAFF.

The sample holds a few counts of this clonotype. This chain connects TRBV28 to TRBJ1-2; weak D call: TRBD1 (5 bases). Trimming removed 5 bases at V and 7 bases at J, with 20 bases between. Per germline, CDR1 MDHEN and CDR2 SYDVKM. This CDR3 comprises 15 residues. CDR3 bases: TGTGCCAGCAGTCCAAGCTATCGGGGCAAAGGTGGCTACACCTTC. Translating it yields CASSPSYRGKGGYTF.

This clonotype occurred many times. The junction and the germline gene differ at one end; a read error may be behind it. The chain combines TRBV7-2 with TRBJ1-1; D may be TRBD1 (6 bases). The germline CDR1 and CDR2 sequences are SGHTA and FQGNSA. CDR3 length: 15 amino acids. Written as DNA, the CDR3 is TGTGCCAGCAGCTTAGATCCAGGGGTGAATACTGAAGCTTTCTTT. This translates into CASSLDPGVNTEAFF.

This clonotype has a handful of counts. J is TRBJ1-2 and V is TRBV3-1; TRBD1 aligns across 10 bases. CDR3 length: 14 amino acids. Germline V gene data show CDR1 as LGHDT and CDR2 as YNNKEL (reference sequence). V trimming: 4 bases; J trimming: 7 bases; junction bases outside the gene matches: 6. The CDR3 nucleotides are TGTGCCAGCAGCCCCTCCGACAGGGGGCTTGGCTACACCTTC. This sequence encodes CASSPSDRGLGYTF.

The chain is built from TRBV18 and TRBJ2-5, with 7 bases lining up with TRBD1. CDR3 size: 15 residues. The germline CDR1 and CDR2 sequences are KGHSH and LQKENI. Trimming took 2 bases from V and 2 from J; bases not matched to a gene: 5. For the CDR3, the DNA is TGTGCCAGCTCACCAAAAGGGACAGTTCAAGAGACCCAGTACTTC. Its translation is CASSPKGTVQETQYF.

This clonotype was seen a few times. The gene calls are TRBV11-2 and TRBJ2-2; D call uncertain. The CDR3 spans 15 residues. From germline, CDR1 is SGHAT and CDR2 FQNNGV. Trimming shortened V by 1 base and J by 4 bases, and 10 bases separated the two germline ends. In DNA, the CDR3 is TGTGCCAGCAGCTTAGGTCGGCAGACCACCGGGGAGCTGTTTTTT. Encoded protein: CASSLGRQTTGELFF.